Presented here are 23 T cell receptor beta chains from one specimen sequenced in a study of neurological immune-mediated disorders. One entry per CDR3 protein results from TCRdb running MiXCR on the 5' RACE reads. This repertoire shows more than 40,000 distinct CDR3 sequences, around 13% found once; its top ten account for roughly 3.6%. Sequencing was done on a sample of CD4+ T cells from blood. The receptors derive from a woman aged 60-75 years with HTLV-1-associated myelopathy (HAM/TSP).

The chain recombines TRBV20-1 with TRBJ2-1; 7 bases match TRBD2. Unmatched junction bases numbered 11, after V lost 2 bases and J lost 7 bases. This CDR3 has 15 residues. Germline V gene data show CDR1 as DFQATT and CDR2 as SNEGSKA (reference sequence). Here the CDR3 reads CSARSPSGGGNEQFF. The CDR3, as DNA: TGCAGTGCTAGAAGCCCTAGCGGTGGGGGTAATGAGCAGTTCTTC.

This clonotype was picked up many times. The V and J genes are TRBV29-1 and TRBJ2-5, with TRBD1 matching 8 bases. V lost 1 base to trimming and J lost 2 bases; unmatched junction nucleotides: 9. The V gene's germline CDR1 is SQVTM and CDR2 ANQGSEA. This CDR3 is built from 16 residues. CDR3 loop: CSVEGTGSGLQETQYF. CDR3 bases: TGCAGCGTTGAAGGGACAGGGAGCGGATTACAAGAGACCCAGTACTTC.

The sample holds many counts of this clonotype. The chain has TRBV14 and TRBJ2-7, with a weak D call TRBD1 (6 bases). The germline gives CDR1 SGHDN, CDR2 FVKESK. CDR3 length equals 14 residues. V was pared by 0 bases and J by 5 bases, with 11 bases between. CDR3 bases: TGTGCCAGCAGCCAAGAATTGACAGGAGACGAGCAGTACTTC. This encodes CASSQELTGDEQYF.

This clonotype was counted between two and nine times. The DNA for the CDR3 is TGCAGTGCTGCGGGGCAGGGGAGTCAGCCCCAGCATTTT. It translates to CSAAGQGSQPQHF. The V and J genes are TRBV20-1 and TRBJ1-5; maybe TRBD1 (6 bases). V was trimmed by 5 bases and J by 6 bases, leaving 14 bases between them. This CDR3 contains 13 residues. From germline, CDR1 is DFQATT and CDR2 SNEGSKA (reference sequence).

This clonotype occurred many times. The rearrangement joins TRBV12-3 or TRBV12-4 to TRBJ1-5; the D is unclear. The V gene lost 4 bases and the J gene lost 5 bases, with 9 bases spanning the gap. This CDR3 spans 13 amino acids. The CDR3 region has the DNA TGTGCCAGCAGTTCGTACAGCCATCAGCCCCAGCATTTT. Encoded protein: CASSSYSHQPQHF.

Details on this clonotype: A read error is possible here, since a much larger clone lies one base away. J is TRBJ2-5 and V is TRBV18, with unresolved D. The CDR3 spans 11 residues. The germline gives CDR1 KGHSH, CDR2 LQKENI. The CDR3 here is CAGSRQETQYF. Here the CDR3 DNA reads TGTGCCGGCTCACGACAAGAGACCCAGTACTTC.

This clonotype was seen more than once but under ten times. As DNA, the CDR3 is TGTGCCAGCAGGGAGCTGCACACAGATACGCAGTATTTT. Translating it yields CASRELHTDTQYF. The chain employs TRBV2 and TRBJ2-3; D remains ambiguous. Trimming removed 6 bases from V and 2 bases from J, with 9 bases in between. From germline, CDR1 is SNHLY and CDR2 FYNNEI. The CDR3 consists of 13 residues.

This clonotype was recorded many times. V and J are TRBV12-2 and TRBJ2-3; the table names TRBD2, a call not compared with the DNA. TRBV12-2 has pseudogene status. This CDR3 contains 16 residues. CDR3 loop: CASRLDGGGAVDTQYF. The CDR3 DNA follows: TGTGCAAGTCGCTTAGACGGCGGGGGGGCTGTGGATACGCAGTATTTT.

This chain links TRBV30 with TRBJ2-1, with D hard to call. Between the trimmed V and J ends, which lost 0 bases and 6 bases, there was a span of 9 bases. Germline V gene data show CDR1 as GTSNPN and CDR2 as SVGIG (reference sequence). This CDR3 has 13 amino acids. This CDR3 reads CAWSVQGPNEQFF. CDR3 nucleotides: TGTGCCTGGAGTGTACAAGGACCCAATGAGCAGTTCTTC.

Written as DNA, the CDR3 is TGCGCCAGCAGCTTAGCGGGGGGGCGGGATGAGCAGTTCTTC. Translated, it gives CASSLAGGRDEQFF. This chain joins TRBV5-1 and TRBJ2-1, with TRBD2 identical over 10 bases. This CDR3 comprises 14 residues. J gave up 8 bases and V 2 bases, and 4 bases lay outside the gene matches. Germline CDR1 is SGHRS and CDR2 is YFSETQ. Combining the CDR3 with reference TRBV5-1 and TRBJ2-1 gives the whole variable domain KAGVTQTPRYLIKTRGQQVTLSCSPISGHRSVSWYQQTPGQGLQFLFEYFSETQRNKGNFPGRFSGRQFSNSRSEMNVSTLELGDSALYLCASSLAGGRDEQFFGPGTRLTVL.

This clonotype was seen many times. The V gene is TRBV10-3, the J gene TRBJ1-5; TRBD1 agrees at 8 bases. This CDR3 has 17 amino acids. Germline values: CDR1 ENHRY, CDR2 SYGVKD. Trimming cost V 2 bases and J 0 bases; bases outside gene matches: 6. The DNA for the CDR3 is TGTGCCATCAGTGAGCCCGCACAGGGGGTTAGCAATCAGCCCCAGCATTTT. Translation gives CAISEPAQGVSNQPQHF.

The chain employs TRBV6-6 and TRBJ2-5; unclear D gene. Germline lookup yields CDR1 MNHNY and CDR2 SVGAGI (reference sequence). The CDR3 length is 13 residues. V was clipped by 4 bases and J by 5 bases, with 11 bases between them. The CDR3 spells CASSSNKRETQYF. Here the CDR3 DNA reads TGTGCCAGCAGTTCCAATAAGAGGGAGACCCAGTACTTC.

This clonotype was seen ten or more times. The CDR3 loop is CATSRDSGFVDTQYF. As DNA, the CDR3 is TGTGCCACCAGCAGAGATTCGGGGTTCGTCGATACGCAGTATTTT. This chain connects TRBV15 to TRBJ2-3, with D tentatively TRBD2 (5 bases). Trimming stripped 0 bases from V and 6 bases from J, with 13 bases between. The CDR3 is made up of 15 amino acids. Germline V gives CDR1 LNHNV, CDR2 YYDKDF (reference sequence).

This clonotype was counted many times. V and J are TRBV20-1 and TRBJ2-3, with D maybe TRBD2 (5 bases). The CDR3 spans 13 residues. The V gene lost 4 bases and the J gene lost 5 bases, with 13 bases spanning the gap. Per the germline V gene, CDR1 is DFQATT and CDR2 is SNEGSKA (reference sequence). The CDR3 is CSAMGSAGDTQYF. The CDR3 coding sequence is TGCAGTGCTATGGGGTCCGCGGGAGATACGCAGTATTTT.

This clonotype was observed many times. V usage is TRBV5-1 and J usage is TRBJ2-1; 11 bases line up with TRBD2. V lost 0 bases to trimming and J lost 5 bases; unmatched junction nucleotides: 4. The CDR3 has 16 amino acids. The V gene's germline CDR1 is SGHRS and CDR2 YFSETQ. Here the CDR3 reads CASSLAPTSGDNEQFF. CDR3 coding DNA: TGCGCCAGCAGCTTGGCCCCGACTAGCGGGGACAATGAGCAGTTCTTC. The complete variable domain, with remaining parts taken from reference TRBV5-1 and TRBJ2-1, reads KAGVTQTPRYLIKTRGQQVTLSCSPISGHRSVSWYQQTPGQGLQFLFEYFSETQRNKGNFPGRFSGRQFSNSRSEMNVSTLELGDSALYLCASSLAPTSGDNEQFFGPGTRLTVL.

A word on this clonotype: This may come from a read error, since a much larger clone is one base off. A read error is likely, as this CDR3 ends without the conserved phenylalanine or tryptophan. The chain is built from TRBV18 and TRBJ2-7; 7 positions match TRBD1. Germline CDR1 is KGHSH and CDR2 is LQKENI. V was clipped by 3 bases and J by 4 bases; unmatched bases: 12. CDR3 length: 16 residues. The CDR3 DNA is TGTGCCAGCTCACCCTCTACCGCCGGGACAGAATACGAGCAGTACTTA. Translated: CASSPSTAGTEYEQYL.

This clonotype has only a few counts. The chain carries TRBV11-2 and TRBJ2-7; possible D gene TRBD2, 5 bases. V was trimmed by 1 base and J by 5 bases, leaving 6 bases between them. Germline assignment: CDR1 SGHAT and CDR2 FQNNGV. The CDR3 loop spans 12 amino acids. CDR3 DNA: TGTGCCAGCAGCTTAGGAGGGAACGAGCAGTACTTC. Translating it yields CASSLGGNEQYF.

The table lists this clonotype with many counts. V usage is TRBV12-3 or TRBV12-4 and J usage is TRBJ2-3; no clear D. Trimming left V 8 bases short and J 7 bases short, with 7 bases between. The CDR3 extends over 10 amino acids. As DNA, the CDR3 is TGTGCCAGCGGAGCTCATACGCAGTATTTT. Its protein product is CASGAHTQYF.

This clonotype was counted many times. The chain couples TRBV12-3 or TRBV12-4 to TRBJ2-1; weak D call: TRBD1 (5 bases). With 3 bases removed from V and 2 bases from J, the gap between germline ends came to 11 bases. This CDR3 is built from 15 residues. The CDR3 nucleotides are TGTGCCAGCAGTTTCTTCCTGGACACCTACAATGAGCAGTTCTTC. Protein sequence: CASSFFLDTYNEQFF.

The rearrangement links TRBV6-5 to TRBJ2-1, with 9 bases that match TRBD2. Trimming at V came to 6 bases and at J to 2 bases, leaving 8 bases not matched to a gene. In germline, CDR1 is MNHEY, CDR2 SVGAGI. CDR3 length: 16 amino acids. The CDR3 nucleotides read TGTGCCAGCAGGACTACCCGGACTAGCGCCTACAATGAGCAGTTCTTC. Translated, it gives CASRTTRTSAYNEQFF.

This clonotype was seen many times. The J gene is TRBJ2-7, the V gene TRBV29-1; 7 nucleotides align to TRBD1. The CDR3 runs 14 residues. Trimming at V came to 5 bases and at J to 3 bases, leaving 10 bases not matched to a gene. Germline V gene sequence: CDR1 SQVTM, CDR2 ANQGSEA. The chain's CDR3 is CSVQRGGGYYEQYF. The CDR3 DNA sequence: TGCAGCGTTCAGAGAGGGGGCGGGTACTACGAGCAGTACTTC.

This clonotype has ten or more counts. The chain links TRBV20-1 to TRBJ1-4; maybe TRBD1 (5 bases). The CDR3 length is 15 residues. CDR1 and CDR2 (germline): DFQATT, SNEGSKA (reference sequence). The V end was cut by 6 bases, the J end by 2 bases, with 16 bases between. The CDR3 protein is CSAPGPGWTNEKLFF. The CDR3 region has the DNA TGCAGTGCACCGGGCCCAGGGTGGACTAATGAAAAACTGTTTTTT.

This clonotype has at least ten counts. The chain uses TRBV20-1 and TRBJ1-2, with 8 bases aligning to TRBD1. CDR1 is DFQATT, CDR2 SNEGSKA, per germline (reference sequence). This CDR3 contains 13 residues. Trimming cost V 6 bases and J 8 bases; bases outside gene matches: 11. The CDR3 bases are TGCAGTGCAACCCGACAGGGGTTTGGAGGCTACACCTTC. It is translated as CSATRQGFGGYTF.